A selection of T cell receptor beta chains follows, all from one sample in a study of T cell responses to AZD1222 COVID-19 vaccine. Clones were sequenced by immunoSEQ multiplex PCR, and TCRdb holds only the in-frame ones, with some missing. Here the sample spans about 85,000 clones, 70% to 90% being singletons. The specimen comprised peripheral blood, sampled on day 0 of AZD1222 vaccination. Every receptor here comes from an adult in good health. The CDR3 runs from the conserved cysteine through the conserved F or W. The D gene is left open where the match is weak. Clone sizes are given selectively: once, few, many, or a class where the clone is expanded.

abundance,d_gene,v_gene,j_gene,CDR3nt,CDR3aa
once,NA,TRBV29-1,TRBJ2-5,TGCAGCGGACAGGACCAAGAGACCCAGTACTTC,CSGQDQETQYF
NA,NA,TRBV28,TRBJ1-6,TGTGCCAGCAGTTTAGGTCCCTGGGGTAATTCACCCCTCCACTTT,CASSLGPWGNSPLHF
NA,NA,TRBV7-9,TRBJ2-4,TGTGCCAGCAGCCCATCCAAAAACATTCAGTACTTC,CASSPSKNIQYF
NA,NA,TRBV5-1,TRBJ1-4,TGCGCCAGCAGCAAAGACGGTAACCAGTACGAAAAACTGTTTTTT,CASSKDGNQYEKLFF
NA,TRBD1,TRBV4-1,TRBJ2-7,TGCGCCAGCAGCCAAGTAGAAGGACAGGGATTCCGCGAGCAGTACTTC,CASSQVEGQGFREQYF
few,NA,TRBV7-2,TRBJ2-2,TGTGCCAGCAGCTCCTTCTGGGACACCGGGGAGCTGTTTTTT,CASSSFWDTGELFF
NA,NA,TRBV19,TRBJ1-2,TGTGCCAGTAGTATAGGGCACAGCTCCGGTGGCTACACCTTC,CASSIGHSSGGYTF
few,TRBD1,TRBV28,TRBJ1-5,TGTGCCAGCATAATAGGGGGACAGGTTATCAATCAGCCCCAGCATTTT,CASIIGGQVINQPQHF
NA,NA,TRBV3-1/TRBV3-2,TRBJ2-1,TGTGCCAGCAGCCATTATTCCTATGAGCAGTTCTTC,CASSHYSYEQFF
NA,NA,TRBV13,TRBJ1-1,TGTGCCAGCAGCTTAGCAGCCTTTATGAACACTGAAGCTTTCTTT,CASSLAAFMNTEAFF
few,NA,TRBV5-1,TRBJ1-4,TGCGCCAGCAGCATGCCGGGCCAGGAGGATGAAAAACTGTTTTTT,CASSMPGQEDEKLFF
NA,NA,TRBV27,TRBJ2-7,TGTGCCAGCAGTTTAATAAAGGACAGCCAGCTTAGAGAGCAGTACTTC,CASSLIKDSQLREQYF
NA,NA,TRBV12-3/TRBV12-4,TRBJ1-6,TGTGCCAGCAGCATGGAGGGGACCTCACCCCTCCACTTT,CASSMEGTSPLHF
NA,NA,TRBV6-5,TRBJ2-2,TGTGCCAGCAGTTACGGGCAGGAAGCCGGGGAGCTGTTTTTT,CASSYGQEAGELFF
NA,NA,TRBV6-6,TRBJ1-5,TGTGCCAGCAGTTACCGACCGGAGTGGGGCAATCAGCCCCAGCATTTT,CASSYRPEWGNQPQHF
NA,NA,TRBV27,TRBJ1-5,TGTGCCAGCAGTCCTGTAAGGGGCTTGAATCAGCCCCAGCATTTT,CASSPVRGLNQPQHF
NA,TRBD2,TRBV28,TRBJ2-5,TGTGCCAGCAGACCAGTAGCGGGAGCAGCCGAGACCCAGTACTTC,CASRPVAGAAETQYF
NA,NA,TRBV2,TRBJ2-5,TGTGCCAGCACTGGAGGGGTCTTACGGGAGACCCAGTACTTC,CASTGGVLRETQYF
NA,NA,TRBV28,TRBJ1-4,TGTGCCAGCAGTTTTTTGACAGGCACAGAAAAACTGTTTTTT,CASSFLTGTEKLFF